This entry describes one TCR beta chain. The antigen remains unidentified. Amplification used 60 Vbeta primers and 13 Jbeta primers. Here immunoSEQ multiplex PCR was the method, and the copy in TCRdb shows in-frame clones only, minus some. Here the sample spans about 130,000 clones, around 78% being singletons. V was cut by 2 bases and J by 0 bases, with 10 bases left in between. This CDR3 has 15 amino acids. Germline assignment: CDR1 SGHNT and CDR2 YYREEE (reference sequence). This entry comes from a study of cytomegalovirus exposure and HLA in healthy donors. Overall study findings and caveats: Researchers counted around 180 TCR beta chains as cytomegalovirus-associated. The study assumed roughly uniform donor sequencing depth for presence/absence analyses. There were several of the most significant clusters that appeared linked to common viral pathogens in a later analysis.

Sequenced sample: PBMCs. This receptor was taken from a man aged 55 to 70 in good health and CMV-seropositive. The chain joins TRBV5-4 to TRBJ2-3; tentative D call: TRBD1 (5 bases). The CDR3 sequence is CASSFDSYSTDTQYF. Written as DNA, the CDR3 is TGTGCCAGCAGCTTTGACAGCTATAGCACAGATACGCAGTATTTT. Supplemented by reference TRBV5-4 and TRBJ2-3, the full variable domain reads ETGVTQSPTHLIKTRGQQVTLRCSSQSGHNTVSWYQQALGQGPQFIFQYYREEENGRGNFPPRFSGLQFPNYSSELNVNALELDDSALYLCASSFDSYSTDTQYFGPGTRLTVL.